A selection of T cell receptor beta chains follows, all from one sample in a study of T cell changes during pregnancy in multiple sclerosis. Sequencing used immunoSEQ multiplex PCR; TCRdb keeps in-frame clones, though not all of them. The table lists about 57,000 clones, 92% of them singletons. This specimen consisted of CD4+ T cells from peripheral blood mononuclear cells, obtained in the second trimester of pregnancy. The receptors derive from a female donor with multiple sclerosis, enrolled in a pregnancy study. Both conserved end residues are part of each CDR3. Expanded clones get a size class; other rows say once, few or many, or leave the size out.

clone size: once; V gene: TRBV21-1; J gene: TRBJ1-2; CDR3 protein: CASSKGTGEYGYTF
clone size: .; V gene: TRBV7-9; J gene: TRBJ2-2; CDR3 protein: CASRRGGNTGELFF
clone size: .; V gene: TRBV30; J gene: TRBJ1-2; CDR3 protein: CAWSPERDYGYTF
clone size: .; V gene: TRBV5-5; J gene: TRBJ2-7; CDR3 protein: CASSQGLAPYEQYF
clone size: .; V gene: TRBV6-4; J gene: TRBJ2-2; CDR3 protein: CASSVRGSGMNTGELFF
clone size: .; V gene: TRBV5-1; J gene: TRBJ1-2; CDR3 protein: CASSPEPQGGYGYTF
clone size: .; V gene: TRBV4-2; J gene: TRBJ1-2; CDR3 protein: CASSQDINRGRSHGYTF
clone size: .; V gene: TRBV10-3; J gene: TRBJ2-3; CDR3 protein: CAIRTSGLAGSDTQYF
clone size: .; V gene: TRBV28; J gene: TRBJ2-3; CDR3 protein: CASSLAGALDTQYF
clone size: once; V gene: TRBV30; J gene: TRBJ1-4; CDR3 protein: CAWSPRDRGLSEKLFF
clone size: .; V gene: TRBV5-1; J gene: TRBJ2-5; CDR3 protein: CASSLPTSGRNYQETQYF
clone size: once; V gene: TRBV6-1; J gene: TRBJ1-2; CDR3 protein: CASGLGQGAQGYTF
clone size: .; V gene: TRBV19; J gene: TRBJ2-4; CDR3 protein: CASKDPRVSAKNIQYF
clone size: .; V gene: TRBV19; J gene: TRBJ2-2; CDR3 protein: CASSRARTGVTGELFF
clone size: .; V gene: TRBV11-3; J gene: TRBJ2-1; CDR3 protein: CASSLGTSGGAKRQFF
clone size: .; V gene: TRBV5-1; J gene: TRBJ2-2; CDR3 protein: CASSFGQGAGELFF
clone size: .; V gene: TRBV6-1; J gene: TRBJ2-1; CDR3 protein: CASSDLGGPSSNEQFF
clone size: .; V gene: TRBV29-1; J gene: TRBJ1-3; CDR3 protein: CSVGRDSSGNTIYF
clone size: .; V gene: TRBV28; J gene: TRBJ1-1; CDR3 protein: CASSLQNTEAFF
clone size: .; V gene: TRBV7-2; J gene: TRBJ2-7; CDR3 protein: CASSLGLAGGYEQYF
clone size: .; V gene: TRBV9; J gene: TRBJ1-1; CDR3 protein: CWGGRPMNTEAFF
clone size: .; V gene: TRBV7-3; J gene: TRBJ2-5; CDR3 protein: CASSLTLKETQYF
clone size: once; V gene: TRBV7-2; J gene: TRBJ2-5; CDR3 protein: CASSAPGLAGEYQETQYF
clone size: .; V gene: TRBV27; J gene: TRBJ2-3; CDR3 protein: CASSLGSGGSTDTQYF
clone size: .; V gene: TRBV2; J gene: TRBJ2-5; CDR3 protein: CASSEQFGTSGVRETQYF